Following are 18 T cell receptor beta chains from one sample sequenced in a study of CD8+ T cells in alopecia areata. Reverse transcription of extracted RNA yielded cDNA, which provided the sequencing template. The repertoire was sequenced with immunoSEQ multiplex PCR; TCRdb's copy has only in-frame clones and lacks some. The sample has more than 200,000 clones, roughly 40% seen once; the top ten hold 2% to 3%. Treatment: oral pan-JAK inhibitor, 5-10 mg twice daily. Sequenced material: CD4+ T cells sorted from blood, taken around week 37, from a patient treated with tofacitinib. These receptors were obtained from a human donor with alopecia areata.

This clone was seen only a few times. The chain combines TRBV30 with TRBJ1-1; D unresolved. Germline-derived CDR1 and CDR2 are GTSNPN and SVGIG (reference sequence). V was shortened by 4 bases and J by 10 bases, with 13 bases between the two germline ends. The CDR3 loop spans 11 amino acids. CDR3 DNA sequence: TGTGCCTGGATTGACTGGTTGATAGCTTTCTTT. Translation gives CAWIDWLIAFF.

This clone was seen just once. This chain joins TRBV7-2 and TRBJ2-2; TRBD2 aligns across 16 bases. With 6 bases clipped from V and 1 base from J, the junction kept 2 bases outside the gene matches. CDR3 length: 17 residues. CDR1 SGHTA and CDR2 FQGNSA come from the germline V gene. CDR3 bases: TGTGCCAGCAGGGGACTAGCGGGAGGGCGGAACACCGGGGAGCTGTTTTTT. Amino acids: CASRGLAGGRNTGELFF.

This clone was counted a single time. The V and J genes are TRBV25-1 and TRBJ2-5; 7 bases align to TRBD1. With V trimmed by 3 bases and J by 2 bases, 9 bases remained unmatched. The CDR3 spans 16 residues. The V gene's germline CDR1 is MGHDK and CDR2 SYGVNS. CDR3 region: CASSDINRGPQETQYF. The CDR3 region has the DNA TGTGCCAGCAGTGATATAAACAGGGGCCCTCAAGAGACCCAGTACTTC.

This clone turned up a few times. The V call is TRBV4-1, the J call TRBJ2-1; D might be TRBD2 (6 bases). This CDR3 region has 16 residues. Germline lookup yields CDR1 MGHRA and CDR2 YSYEKL. V was cut by 4 bases and J by 6 bases, with 19 bases left in between. The CDR3 loop is CASSPLGLTASNEQFF. The CDR3 DNA is TGCGCCAGCAGCCCACTCGGACTAACTGCAAGCAATGAGCAGTTCTTC.

The rearrangement joins TRBV29-1 to TRBJ2-3; 8 nucleotides match TRBD2. The V and J ends lost 6 bases and 6 bases, in that order; junction bases with no gene match: 8. The CDR3 has 13 residues. The germline V gene has CDR1 SQVTM and CDR2 ANQGSEA. The CDR3 here is CSVRTSSTDTQYF. The CDR3 nucleotides are TGCAGCGTCCGGACTAGCTCGACTGATACGCAGTATTTT.

The chain couples TRBV2 to TRBJ1-1; the match to TRBD1 covers 7 bases. CDR1 and CDR2 (germline): SNHLY, FYNNEI. The length of the CDR3 is 17 residues. Trimming cost V 7 bases and J 1 base; bases outside gene matches: 15. The CDR3 spells CASTYEMTGISNTEAFF. The CDR3 nucleotides read TGTGCCAGCACCTATGAGATGACAGGGATTTCGAACACTGAAGCTTTCTTT.

The chain uses TRBV6-1 and TRBJ1-5, with unresolved D. CDR3 length: 14 amino acids. V lost 5 bases, J lost 2 bases, and 10 bases lay in between. CDR1 is MNHNS, CDR2 SASEGT, per germline. CDR3 DNA sequence: TGTGCCAGCAGTTTACAAAGCGGCAATCAGCCCCAGCATTTT. It yields the protein CASSLQSGNQPQHF.

The J gene is TRBJ1-4, the V gene TRBV2, with D possibly being TRBD1 (6 bases). Trimming shortened V by 8 bases and J by 6 bases, and 19 bases separated the two germline ends. CDR3 length equals 15 residues. In germline, CDR1 is SNHLY, CDR2 FYNNEI. The CDR3 region is CASGGRVQGDEKLFF. As DNA, the CDR3 is TGTGCCAGCGGGGGAAGGGTACAGGGCGATGAAAAACTGTTTTTT.

V gene TRBV6-6 combines with J gene TRBJ1-5, with D possibly matching TRBD1 (5 bases). From germline, CDR1 is MNHNY and CDR2 SVGAGI (reference sequence). This CDR3 contains 16 residues. Trimming stripped 6 bases from V and 4 bases from J, with 19 bases between. DNA of the CDR3: TGTGCCAGCAGAGGCGATCGAGGGGCAGGGAATCAGCCCCAGCATTTT. Its translation is CASRGDRGAGNQPQHF.

V and J are TRBV5-1 and TRBJ1-1, with unresolved D. Germline V gene lookup returns CDR1 SGHRS and CDR2 YFSETQ. Deletions cut 4 bases from V and 0 bases from J, with 22 bases between. The CDR3 loop spans 18 amino acids. For the CDR3, the DNA is TGCGCCAGCAGCACTGGGCGTGGGGTCGGAATCATGAACACTGAAGCTTTCTTT. Its protein product is CASSTGRGVGIMNTEAFF.

This clone was counted only a few times. CDR3 in amino acids: CASNSLNREDTQYF. DNA of the CDR3: TGTGCCAGCAACTCCTTGAACAGGGAAGATACGCAGTATTTT. V gene TRBV25-1 combines with J gene TRBJ2-3, with D possibly matching TRBD1 (6 bases). Germline assignment: CDR1 MGHDK and CDR2 SYGVNS. V was shortened by 7 bases and J by 5 bases, with 16 bases between the two germline ends. CDR3 length: 14 amino acids.

The rearrangement joins TRBV10-3 to TRBJ2-7; 7 nucleotides line up with TRBD1. Germline V gene lookup returns CDR1 ENHRY and CDR2 SYGVKD. V was pared by 4 bases and J by 3 bases, with 3 bases of the junction left unmatched. The CDR3 sequence is 13 residues long. In DNA form, the CDR3 reads TGTGCCATCAGTGCCGGGACAGACTACGAGCAGTACTTC. Protein product: CAISAGTDYEQYF.

The genes are TRBV9 and TRBJ1-6; D unclear. CDR3 size: 17 residues. The germline V gene has CDR1 SGDLS and CDR2 YYNGEE. Trimming shortened V by 4 bases and J by 0 bases, and 14 bases separated the two germline ends. In DNA form, the CDR3 reads TGTGCCAGCAGCTTCTCTACCGGTAGCTCCTATAATTCACCCCTCCACTTT. This translates into CASSFSTGSSYNSPLHF.

In its sample, this clone was seen a few times. V gene TRBV4-3 combines with J gene TRBJ2-5, with D unclear. The CDR3 is made up of 13 amino acids. The V gene's germline CDR1 is LGHNA and CDR2 YSLEER. V lost 4 bases and J lost 4, with 10 bases in between. CDR3 sequence: CASSLLHGETQYF. The CDR3, as DNA: TGCGCCAGCAGCCTTCTCCACGGAGAGACCCAGTACTTC.

This clone was seen a few times. J is TRBJ2-3 and V is TRBV29-1, with 14 bases aligning to TRBD2. Germline lookup yields CDR1 SQVTM and CDR2 ANQGSEA. The J segment lost 6 bases and the V segment lost 5 bases, leaving 28 bases of the junction unmatched. The CDR3 sequence is 22 residues long. The CDR3 region is CSVLKRRMTSGRALPVGDTQYF. The CDR3 bases are TGCAGCGTTCTGAAGAGGAGGATGACTAGCGGGAGGGCCCTCCCGGTCGGGGATACGCAGTATTTT.

This chain connects TRBV9 to TRBJ2-3; possible D gene TRBD2, 6 bases. From germline, CDR1 is SGDLS and CDR2 YYNGEE. The V end was cut by 1 base, the J end by 2 bases, with 11 bases between. The CDR3 runs 15 residues. The CDR3 DNA reads TGTGCCAGCAGCGTACGGCGGGGTATCACAGATACGCAGTATTTT. Amino acid sequence: CASSVRRGITDTQYF. The full variable domain, its missing parts supplied by reference TRBV9 and TRBJ2-3, is DSGVTQTPKHLITATGQRVTLRCSPRSGDLSVYWYQQSLDQGLQFLIQYYNGEERAKGNILERFSAQQFPDLHSELNLSSLELGDSALYFCASSVRRGITDTQYFGPGTRLTVL.

The chain uses TRBV29-1 and TRBJ2-3, with 8 positions matching TRBD2. CDR3 length equals 15 residues. Germline V lookup: CDR1 SQVTM, CDR2 ANQGSEA. V shed 7 bases, J shed 4 bases, and the junction held 13 bases outside the gene matches. The CDR3 DNA sequence: TGCAGCGGTGAGGGGAGCGGGAGAGGGGCAGATACGCAGTATTTT. This codes for CSGEGSGRGADTQYF.

This rearrangement joins TRBV2 to TRBJ2-1; a weak D match, TRBD1 (6 bases). From germline, CDR1 is SNHLY and CDR2 FYNNEI. Trimming left V 6 bases short and J 2 bases short, with 14 bases between. The length of the CDR3 is 15 residues. The CDR3 DNA reads as TGTGCCAGCAGCGATTACAGGGTTACCTACAATGAGCAGTTCTTC. This encodes CASSDYRVTYNEQFF.